Below, one T cell receptor beta chain is given with its context. The V segment lost 5 bases and the J segment 1 base; nucleotides outside the gene matches: 4. The CDR3 length is 14 residues. Germline V CDR1 and CDR2: KGHSH, LQKENI. Preparation of the TCRbeta library was carried out with unique molecular identifiers. TCRdb passed the PCR reads through MiXCR, listing each CDR3 protein once. The sample has more than 200,000 distinct CDR3 sequences, 20% to 30% seen once. This sample was included in a study of T-cell reconstitution after alpha-beta-depleted transplantation in children. The rearrangement links TRBV18 to TRBJ1-1; 7 bases are shared with TRBD1. The specimen comprised PBMCs, sampled before TCRalphabeta/CD19-depleted stem cell transplant. This TCR came from a girl aged 2 to 9 with Fanconi anemia, due to receive a stem cell transplant. CDR3 DNA sequence: TGTGCCAGCTCAGGGACAGCGACGAACACTGAAGCTTTCTTT. It encodes CASSGTATNTEAFF. Full variable domain (rest looked up from reference TRBV18 and TRBJ1-1): NAGVMQNPRHLVRRRGQEARLRCSPMKGHSHVYWYRQLPEEGLKFMVYLQKENIIDESGMPKERFSAEFPKEGPSILRIQQVVRGDSAAYFCASSGTATNTEAFFGQGTRLTVV.